The 10 T cell receptor beta chains given below trace back to one sample, sequenced in a study of shared clonotypes between healthy human individuals. The protocol was immunoSEQ multiplex PCR, while the TCRdb copy is restricted to in-frame clones and leaves out a portion. The table records more than 550,000 clones, 55% to 75% of them present only once. Sample: memory CD4+ T cells sorted from blood. Subset: CD45RA-negative fraction. All receptors derive from a woman in her thirties in good health.

The gene calls are TRBV28 and TRBJ1-2; D gene uncertain. Trimming took off 2 bases at V and 8 bases at J, with 9 bases between the two ends. Germline CDR1 MDHEN, CDR2 SYDVKM. The CDR3 is 12 amino acids. CDR3 DNA sequence: TGTGCCAGCAGTTTAGTTCTAGGAGGCTACACCTTC. As protein: CASSLVLGGYTF.

The V call is TRBV28, the J call TRBJ1-2; 7 nucleotides agree with TRBD1. The germline CDR1 and CDR2 sequences are MDHEN and SYDVKM. The ends lost 5 bases at V and 0 bases at J; junction bases unmatched: 12. The CDR3 extends over 17 amino acids. Here the CDR3 reads CASSPGTVYSANYGYTF. The CDR3 DNA is TGTGCCAGCAGTCCTGGGACAGTATATTCAGCTAACTATGGCTACACCTTC.

The chain couples TRBV5-1 to TRBJ2-3; TRBD2 matches at 9 bases. Trimming cost V 4 bases and J 1 base; bases outside gene matches: 7. The germline CDR1 and CDR2 sequences are SGHRS and YFSETQ. This CDR3 has 16 amino acids. The CDR3 sequence is CASSANPSGGTDTQYF. CDR3 sequence (DNA): TGCGCCAGCAGCGCAAACCCTAGCGGGGGCACAGATACGCAGTATTTT.

The chain couples TRBV10-3 to TRBJ2-7; 9 nucleotides line up with TRBD2. Trimming removed 0 bases from V and 5 bases from J; junction bases left unmatched: 11. The germline gives CDR1 ENHRY, CDR2 SYGVKD. This CDR3 has 17 amino acids. The CDR3 region has the DNA TGTGCCATCAGTGAGTCTATAGGGAGCGGGAGGTCCCACGAGCAGTACTTC. It encodes CAISESIGSGRSHEQYF.

V usage is TRBV5-1 and J usage is TRBJ1-1; D perhaps matches TRBD1 (6 bases). Germline values: CDR1 SGHRS, CDR2 YFSETQ. V lost 3 bases to trimming and J lost 6 bases, with 12 bases between them. The CDR3 is 13 residues long. The CDR3 nucleotides read TGCGCCAGCAGCTATAGGGGGTGGGCTGAAGCTTTCTTT. Translating gives CASSYRGWAEAFF.

This sequence joins TRBV21-1 and TRBJ1-4; the DNA was not compared with TRBD1, the D call given in the table. TRBV21-1 is listed as a pseudogene. This CDR3 spans 17 amino acids. The CDR3 spells CASTDDGQIATNEKLFF. The CDR3 DNA sequence: TGTGCCAGCACCGACGATGGACAGATTGCAACTAATGAAAAACTGTTTTTT.

The gene calls are TRBV6-5 and TRBJ2-7; 10 bases are shared with TRBD2. CDR3 size: 14 residues. Germline V gives CDR1 MNHEY, CDR2 SVGAGI. V gave up 5 bases and J gave up 5 bases; unmatched junction bases: 6. The CDR3 region has the DNA TGTGCCAGCAGTCTAGCGGGAGTATACCACGAGCAGTACTTC. The encoded protein is CASSLAGVYHEQYF.

The genes are TRBV5-1 and TRBJ2-3; a possible D gene is TRBD1 (7 bases). The CDR3 is 15 residues long. V lost 5 bases and J 0 bases, leaving 13 bases between the germline ends. Looked up from germline, CDR1 is SGHRS and CDR2 is YFSETQ. DNA for the CDR3: TGCGCCAGCAGGTCCTCAGGGGGGAGCACAGATACGCAGTATTTT. This encodes CASRSSGGSTDTQYF.

V gene TRBV6-4 combines with J gene TRBJ2-1; tentative D call: TRBD2 (5 bases). The V end lost 3 bases, the J end lost 2 bases, and 11 bases lay between the germline ends. CDR1 is MRHNA and CDR2 is SNTAGT in the germline V gene. The CDR3 loop spans 15 amino acids. The chain's CDR3 is CASSEGLATYNEQFF. The CDR3 coding sequence is TGTGCCAGCAGTGAGGGGTTAGCGACCTACAATGAGCAGTTCTTC.

On this clone: In the same sample, other DNA sequences code for this CDR3. The V call is TRBV5-1, the J call TRBJ1-5; D gene unclear. V dropped 0 bases and J dropped 5 bases, with 6 bases sitting between them. Germline CDR1 is SGHRS and CDR2 is YFSETQ. The CDR3 has 13 amino acids. DNA of the CDR3: TGCGCCAGCAGCTTGGCTACAGATCAGCCCCAGCATTTT. Protein: CASSLATDQPQHF.